Following are 15 T cell receptor beta chains from one sample sequenced in a study of T-cell reconstitution after alpha-beta-depleted transplantation in children. The TCRbeta library was prepared with unique molecular identifiers. TCRdb redid the calling of the PCR reads with MiXCR, one entry per CDR3 protein. The table has some 200,000 distinct CDR3 sequences, 5% to 7.5% seen once. The material sequenced was PBMCs, taken before TCRalphabeta/CD19-depleted stem cell transplant. These TCRs come from a girl under two years old with combined immunodeficiency, due to receive a stem cell transplant.

This clonotype was observed many times. As DNA, the CDR3 is TGTGCCAGCAGCTTTGCGGGAGCTGGGGCCAACGTCCTGACTTTC. Amino acids: CASSFAGAGANVLTF. The chain employs TRBV5-5 and TRBJ2-6, with TRBD2 matching 7 bases. This CDR3 comprises 15 residues. Germline CDR1 reads SGHKS; CDR2 reads YYEKEE (reference sequence). V trimming: 2 bases; J trimming: 2 bases; junction bases outside the gene matches: 1.

This clonotype has ten or more counts. The CDR3 DNA is TGTGCCAGCAGCGCAGGCCGGGACAGGATCTACGAGCAGTACTTC. Translating it yields CASSAGRDRIYEQYF. This sequence joins TRBV9 and TRBJ2-7, with 8 nucleotides matching TRBD1. V shed 3 bases, J shed 3 bases, and the junction held 8 bases outside the gene matches. The CDR3 is 15 amino acids. Germline CDR1 is SGDLS and CDR2 is YYNGEE.

This clonotype was seen ten or more times. The rearrangement joins TRBV4-1 to TRBJ1-2; unclear D gene. Germline V lookup: CDR1 MGHRA, CDR2 YSYEKL. V shed 3 bases and J shed 4 bases, with 18 bases lying between them. The CDR3 loop spans 16 amino acids. CDR3 DNA: TGCGCCAGCAGCCAGGAGTCAATAACAGCGAGCTATGGCTACACCTTC. It translates to CASSQESITASYGYTF.

This clonotype was recorded many times. This chain links TRBV7-9 with TRBJ2-2, with a weak D call TRBD1 (5 bases). Deletions cut 2 bases from V and 1 base from J, with 5 bases between. The CDR3 loop spans 14 amino acids. CDR1 is SEHNR and CDR2 is FQNEAQ in the germline V gene (reference sequence). The CDR3 DNA sequence: TGTGCCAGCAGCTTACAGGGGAACACCGGGGAGCTGTTTTTT. Translated, it gives CASSLQGNTGELFF.

This clonotype was recorded at least ten times. V is TRBV5-1 and J is TRBJ1-4; D ambiguous. The CDR3 covers 15 residues. Germline assignment: CDR1 SGHRS and CDR2 YFSETQ. V lost 0 bases and J 8 bases, leaving 14 bases between the germline ends. The CDR3 loop is CASSLEVGASEKLFF. DNA of the CDR3: TGCGCCAGCAGCTTGGAGGTCGGTGCTTCCGAAAAACTGTTTTTT.

The sample holds many counts of this clonotype. V and J are TRBV20-1 and TRBJ2-7; no firm D call. CDR3 size: 16 residues. Germline V gene sequence: CDR1 DFQATT, CDR2 SNEGSKA (reference sequence). V lost 6 bases and J lost 3, with 24 bases in between. The CDR3, as DNA: TGCAGTGCCCAGGCCGGCTCAAACAATTTCAACTACGAGCAGTACTTC. This translates into CSAQAGSNNFNYEQYF.

This clonotype was seen many times. The chain recombines TRBV4-3 with TRBJ2-1; weak D call: TRBD2 (5 bases). The CDR3 has 16 amino acids. Trimming took 0 bases from V and 4 from J, leaving 13 bases between them. The V gene's germline CDR1 is LGHNA and CDR2 YSLEER. In DNA, the CDR3 is TGCGCCAGCAGCCAAGATCCCACGGACTGGTACAATGAGCAGTTCTTC. Its translation is CASSQDPTDWYNEQFF.

This clonotype has a count of ten or more. This sequence joins TRBV3-1 and TRBJ1-1; the D gene is possibly TRBD1 (5 bases). The ends were cut back, 3 bases at V and 8 bases at J, with 19 bases in the middle. CDR3 length: 15 amino acids. Germline-derived CDR1 and CDR2 are LGHDT and YNNKEL (reference sequence). Here the CDR3 DNA reads TGTGCCAGCAGCCAGGGGCTACAATGGGGTGCCGAAGCTTTCTTT. Translation: CASSQGLQWGAEAFF.

Ten or more counts support this clonotype. This sequence joins TRBV7-8 and TRBJ2-3, with 9 bases lining up with TRBD2. V lost 3 bases and J lost 6; bases outside the gene matches: 10. This CDR3 has 16 residues. Per the germline V gene, CDR1 is SGHVS and CDR2 is FQNEAQ. The CDR3 DNA follows: TGTGCCAGCAGCTTCTATCTAGCGGGGTATGGGGATACGCAGTATTTT. It is translated as CASSFYLAGYGDTQYF.

This clonotype was picked up many times. The chain employs TRBV9 and TRBJ2-1; tentatively, D is TRBD1 or TRBD2 (6 bases each). V was pared by 4 bases and J by 6 bases, with 17 bases between. Per the germline V gene, CDR1 is SGDLS and CDR2 is YYNGEE. This CDR3 spans 15 amino acids. CDR3 sequence (DNA): TGTGCCAGCAGCACTCCGCCGGGGGCCTTCAATGAGCAGTTCTTC. Its protein product is CASSTPPGAFNEQFF.

This clonotype was seen ten or more times. This chain connects TRBV20-1 to TRBJ2-7; D may be TRBD1 (6 bases). The V end lost 2 bases, the J end lost 3 bases, and 11 bases lay between the germline ends. Germline loops: CDR1 DFQATT, CDR2 SNEGSKA (reference sequence). The CDR3 is 13 amino acids. CDR3 bases: TGCAGTGCTAGAACAGGGTCTTTCTACGAGCAGTACTTC. Residues: CSARTGSFYEQYF.

This clonotype has a count of ten or more. The chain uses TRBV4-1 and TRBJ1-5; no firm D call. From germline, CDR1 is MGHRA and CDR2 YSYEKL. V was cut by 1 base and J by 2 bases, with 9 bases left in between. This CDR3 is 15 amino acids long. The CDR3 loop reads CASSQVQGRNQPQHF. CDR3 bases: TGCGCCAGCAGCCAAGTTCAAGGACGCAATCAGCCCCAGCATTTT.

The J gene is TRBJ2-1, the V gene TRBV7-9; tentatively, D is TRBD2 (6 bases). The CDR3 runs to 17 residues. Germline V gives CDR1 SEHNR, CDR2 FQNEAQ (reference sequence). Deletions cut 5 bases from V and 8 bases from J, with 25 bases between. CDR3 sequence: CASSPTNPGLRFDEQFF. The DNA of the CDR3 is TGTGCCAGCAGCCCTACCAACCCGGGACTTAGGTTCGATGAGCAGTTCTTC. Full variable domain (remainder filled in from reference TRBV7-9 and TRBJ2-1): DTGVSQNPRHKITKRGQNVTFRCDPISEHNRLYWYRQTLGQGPEFLTYFQNEAQLEKSRLLSDRFSAERPKGSFSTLEIQRTEQGDSAMYLCASSPTNPGLRFDEQFFGPGTRLTVL.

The chain links TRBV7-2 to TRBJ1-5; D gene ambiguous. Germline V gives CDR1 SGHTA, CDR2 FQGNSA. The CDR3 loop spans 12 amino acids. The V end lost 3 bases, the J end lost 5 bases, and 5 bases lay between the germline ends. CDR3 sequence reads: CASSFVDQPQHF. CDR3 bases: TGTGCCAGCAGCTTCGTGGATCAGCCCCAGCATTTT.

In this sample, this clonotype turned up a few times. The chain links TRBV7-8 to TRBJ2-3; the match to TRBD1 covers 8 bases. V was clipped by 5 bases and J by 0 bases; unmatched bases: 4. In germline, CDR1 is SGHVS, CDR2 FQNEAQ. This CDR3 has 15 amino acids. The CDR3 DNA is TGTGCCAGCAGCCAATGGACAGGGAGCACAGATACGCAGTATTTT. This gives the protein CASSQWTGSTDTQYF.